This T cell receptor (beta chain) was observed in a study of response to subunit inactivated influenza vaccine. General study findings and limits: Authors proposed each seasonal influenza vaccination draws in few new T cells.

Of note for this clonotype: Its specificity is not known.

TCRdb passed the RT-PCR reads through MiXCR, listing each CDR3 protein once. The profile shows hundreds of thousands of distinct CDR3 sequences, 25% of them singletons. Germline V CDR1 and CDR2: SGHVS, FNYEAQ. Trimming shortened V by 5 bases and J by 5 bases, and 22 bases separated the two germline ends. The CDR3 contains 17 residues. The specimen was CD4+ T cells sorted from PBMCs, collected roughly 5 days after vaccination. The sequence derives from a man aged 50 to 59 who received an inactivated influenza vaccine. The V and J genes are TRBV7-6 and TRBJ2-1; D may be TRBD1 or TRBD2 (5 bases each). The CDR3 DNA reads TGTGCCAGCAGCCTTAGGTCTCTCGGGGCTTGGGACAATGAGCAGTTCTTC. Its translation is CASSLRSLGAWDNEQFF.